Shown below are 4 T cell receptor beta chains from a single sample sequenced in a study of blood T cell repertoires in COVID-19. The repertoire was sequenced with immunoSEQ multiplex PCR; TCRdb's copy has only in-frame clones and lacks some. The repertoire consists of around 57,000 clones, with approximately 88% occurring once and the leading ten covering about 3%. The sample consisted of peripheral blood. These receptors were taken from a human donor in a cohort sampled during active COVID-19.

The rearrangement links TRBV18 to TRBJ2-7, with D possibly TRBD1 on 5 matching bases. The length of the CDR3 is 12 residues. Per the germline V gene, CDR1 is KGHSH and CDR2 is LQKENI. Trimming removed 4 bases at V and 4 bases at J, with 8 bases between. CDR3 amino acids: CASSLSGYEQYF. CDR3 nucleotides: TGTGCCAGCTCACTTTCAGGGTACGAGCAGTACTTC.

CDR3 sequence: CASSPYTEAFF. For the CDR3, the DNA is TGTGCCAGCAGCCCGTACACTGAAGCTTTCTTT. V usage is TRBV13 and J usage is TRBJ1-1; D is uncertain. The germline gives CDR1 PRHDT, CDR2 FYEKMQ (reference sequence). V lost 5 bases and J lost 3, with 4 bases in between. The CDR3 length is 11 residues. Full variable domain (outside the CDR3, taken from reference TRBV13 and TRBJ1-1): AAGVIQSPRHLIKEKRETATLKCYPIPRHDTVYWYQQGPGQDPQFLISFYEKMQSDKGSIPDRFSAQQFSDYHSELNMSSLELGDSALYFCASSPYTEAFFGQGTRLTVV.

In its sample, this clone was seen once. This CDR3 is CASSFGGDSGYEQYF. The CDR3, as DNA: TGTGCCAGCAGTTTCGGCGGGGACTCGGGGTACGAGCAGTACTTC. The chain joins TRBV27 to TRBJ2-7, with D tentatively TRBD2 (6 bases). CDR1 MNHEY and CDR2 SMNVEV come from the germline V gene (reference sequence). CDR3 length: 15 residues. V was pared by 3 bases and J by 4 bases, with 16 bases between.

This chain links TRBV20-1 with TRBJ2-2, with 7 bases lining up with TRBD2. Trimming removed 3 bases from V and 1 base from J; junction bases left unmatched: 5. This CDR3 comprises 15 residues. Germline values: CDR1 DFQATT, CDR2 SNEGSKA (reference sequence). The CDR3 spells CSASQPSGNTGELFF. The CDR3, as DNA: TGCAGTGCTAGTCAGCCTAGCGGGAACACCGGGGAGCTGTTTTTT.